What follows are 10 T cell receptor beta chains derived from one specimen sequenced in a study of CD8+CD57+ T cells in acquired aplastic anemia listed by TCRdb under 2018. Sequencing was performed on an Illumina HiSeq 2000. Profiling of TCR beta VDJ combinations and CDR3 sequences used genomic DNA as the template. TCRdb trimmed public reads at Q25 via fastp, called clones via MiXCR and kept in-frame beta chains. Rows with a matching CDR3 protein are joined into one entry that keeps the most common DNA and genes. The sample table records 150,000 to 200,000 distinct CDR3 sequences; about three fifths of these occur just once. Just over 45% of the sample is taken by the ten largest. Sequencing was performed on sorted CD4+, CD8+, or CD8+CD57+ T cells (not recorded which) from PBMCs. Receptors were obtained from a human donor with severe aplastic anemia or a healthy control (not recorded which).

The rearrangement joins TRBV7-2 to TRBJ2-7, with D perhaps matching TRBD2 (6 bases). V was cut by 1 base and J by 0 bases, with 13 bases left in between. Germline CDR1 SGHTA, CDR2 FQGNSA. There are 16 residues in the CDR3. CDR3 region: CASSLGWEASSYEQYF. In nucleotides, the CDR3 is TGTGCCAGCAGCTTAGGGTGGGAGGCGAGCTCCTACGAGCAGTACTTC. Complete variable domain (other parts from reference TRBV7-2 and TRBJ2-7): GAGVSQSPSNKVTEKGKDVELRCDPISGHTALYWYRQSLGQGLEFLIYFQGNSAPDKSGLPSDRFSAERTGGSVSTLTIQRTQQEDSAVYLCASSLGWEASSYEQYFGPGTRLTVT.

A few counts support this clonotype. The chain employs TRBV29-1 and TRBJ2-7; D possibly corresponds to TRBD2 (6 bases). The germline V gene encodes CDR1 SQVTM and CDR2 ANQGSEA. The V and J ends lost 6 bases and 6 bases respectively, with 15 bases between them. The CDR3 is made up of 12 amino acids. This CDR3 reads CSVGPSVGEQYF. CDR3 DNA sequence: TGCAGCGTGGGGCCTAGCGTCGGCGAGCAGTACTTC.

The rearrangement joins TRBV9 to TRBJ1-2; TRBD1 matches 8 bases. This CDR3 comprises 15 residues. V lost 0 bases and J lost 3; bases outside the gene matches: 4. The germline gives CDR1 SGDLS, CDR2 YYNGEE. CDR3 loop: CASSVGDRRYYGYTF. As DNA, the CDR3 is TGTGCCAGCAGCGTAGGGGACAGGAGATACTATGGCTACACCTTC.

CDR3 loop: CASSFSDLNEQYF. CDR3 DNA sequence: TGTGCCAGCAGCTTTTCCGACTTGAACGAGCAGTACTTC. The chain links TRBV7-2 to TRBJ2-7, with D unclear. CDR3 length: 13 amino acids. The ends were cut back, 3 bases at V and 5 bases at J, with 11 bases in the middle. Germline values: CDR1 SGHTA, CDR2 FQGNSA.

The count of this clonotype is one. The chain combines TRBV15 with TRBJ1-5; D is uncertain. Per the germline V gene, CDR1 is LNHNV and CDR2 is YYDKDF (reference sequence). CDR3 size: 12 residues. V dropped 8 bases and J dropped 2 bases, with 7 bases sitting between them. The CDR3 loop is CATRGGNQPQHF. The CDR3 region has the DNA TGTGCCACCCGGGGAGGCAATCAGCCCCAGCATTTT.

The V and J genes are TRBV5-1 and TRBJ2-3; no reliable D call. The germline gives CDR1 SGHRS, CDR2 YFSETQ. Trimming took 0 bases from V and 5 from J, leaving 13 bases between them. The CDR3 runs to 15 residues. The CDR3 protein is CASSLEWPTGDTQYF. The CDR3 bases are TGCGCCAGCAGCTTGGAGTGGCCAACCGGAGATACGCAGTATTTT.

V usage is TRBV15 and J usage is TRBJ1-2; no clear D gene. This CDR3 is built from 15 residues. The germline CDR1 and CDR2 sequences are LNHNV and YYDKDF (reference sequence). The ends were cut back, 5 bases at V and 2 bases at J, with 15 bases in the middle. The CDR3 sequence: CATSLPSANNYGYTF. In DNA form, the CDR3 reads TGTGCCACCAGCCTTCCTTCTGCGAACAACTATGGCTACACCTTC.

This clonotype appeared a single time. The chain uses TRBV24-1 and TRBJ2-1; no reliable D call. The CDR3 runs 14 residues. V lost 5 bases, J lost 1 base, and 8 bases lay in between. The germline gives CDR1 KGHDR, CDR2 SFDVKD. The CDR3 reads CATSGGQSYNEQFF. The CDR3 nucleotides read TGTGCCACCAGTGGCGGTCAGTCCTACAATGAGCAGTTCTTC.

The chain has TRBV12-3 or TRBV12-4 and TRBJ2-7; TRBD2 agrees at 7 bases. The ends lost 8 bases at V and 2 bases at J; junction bases unmatched: 0. The CDR3 runs 11 residues. CDR3 DNA sequence: TGTGCCAGCGGGAGGGCCTACGAGCAGTACTTC. Translated: CASGRAYEQYF.

The V call is TRBV7-9, the J call TRBJ2-2; 8 nucleotides agree with TRBD1. There are 18 residues in the CDR3. Losses at the gene ends were 0 bases for V and 4 bases for J; bases not matched to a gene: 10. Germline CDR1 and CDR2: SEHNR and FQNEAQ (reference sequence). The CDR3, as DNA: TGTGCCAGCAGCTTAGCTCTGTTGACAGGGGCGAGCACCGGGGAGCTGTTTTTT. Amino acids: CASSLALLTGASTGELFF. Using reference TRBV7-9 and TRBJ2-2 for the parts outside the CDR3, the full variable domain is DTGVSQNPRHKITKRGQNVTFRCDPISEHNRLYWYRQTLGQGPEFLTYFQNEAQLEKSRLLSDRFSAERPKGSFSTLEIQRTEQGDSAMYLCASSLALLTGASTGELFFGEGSRLTVL.